Detailed here is one T cell receptor beta chain. Its specificity is unknown. This specimen belongs to a study of a mutant IDH1 vaccine in newly diagnosed glioma. Germline V gene sequence: CDR1 MDHEN, CDR2 SYDVKM. The CDR3 extends over 14 amino acids. Losses at the gene ends were 6 bases for V and 8 bases for J; bases not matched to a gene: 7. Noted time point: week 47, end of study. One vaccine dose held 300 ug of mutant IDH1 20-mer peptide and came with topical imiquimod. Findings and limits, study-wide: The occurrence of vaccine-induced immune responses was seen in around 94% of patients.

This table comes from immunoSEQ multiplex PCR, and its TCRdb copy is limited to in-frame clones, with some not included. The repertoire consists of over 30,000 clones, with approximately 90% occurring once and the leading ten covering around 5.1%. This receptor was identified in a woman between 35 and 50 years old with glioma. The sequencing used PBMCs, collected from a glioma patient whose treatment included an IDH1 peptide vaccine. The chain uses TRBV28 and TRBJ1-1; 12 bases agree with TRBD1. Here the CDR3 DNA reads TGTGCCAGCAGGCGGGGACAGGGGGCTGGCGAAGCTTTCTTT. Protein product: CASRRGQGAGEAFF. Filled out from reference TRBV28 and TRBJ1-1, the complete variable domain reads DVKVTQSSRYLVKRTGEKVFLECVQDMDHENMFWYRQDPGLGLRLIYFSYDVKMKEKGDIPEGYSVSREKKERFSLILESASTNQTSMYLCASRRGQGAGEAFFGQGTRLTVV.